Below are 18 T cell receptor beta chains sequenced from a single sample in a study of T cells expressing NK-cell markers. TCRdb reprocessed the 5' RACE reads, with one entry per CDR3 protein and no DNA. This table lists hundreds of thousands of distinct CDR3 sequences. Specimen: blood T cells: a sorted CD56 or NKG2C T cell subset, CD4+ or CD8+ T cells, or bulk PBMC T cells (not recorded which). The receptor source for this set is a woman aged 18-69 years in good health.

The chain combines TRBV5-1 with TRBJ2-7; TCRdb calls TRBD2, which cannot be checked without DNA. Germline CDR1 is SGHRS and CDR2 is YFSETQ. There are 15 residues in the CDR3. The CDR3 reads CASSPRQTTDYEQYF. Drawing the rest from reference TRBV5-1 and TRBJ2-7, the complete variable domain is KAGVTQTPRYLIKTRGQQVTLSCSPISGHRSVSWYQQTPGQGLQFLFEYFSETQRNKGNFPGRFSGRQFSNSRSEMNVSTLELGDSALYLCASSPRQTTDYEQYFGPGTRLTVT.

The V call is TRBV20-1, the J call TRBJ2-3; the D call of TRBD2 rests on TCRdb alone, since no DNA is present to check it. This CDR3 spans 15 amino acids. Germline CDR1 and CDR2: DFQATT and SNEGSKA (reference sequence). Here the CDR3 reads CSAPRPSGSTDTQYF.

J is TRBJ1-5 and V is TRBV7-6; TCRdb names TRBD1, which stays unverified in the absence of DNA. Germline-derived CDR1 and CDR2 are SGHVS and FNYEAQ. This CDR3 has 14 amino acids. This chain's CDR3 is CASSGQGPGQPQHF.

The rearrangement joins TRBV20-1 to TRBJ2-2; with no DNA, the TCRdb D assignment of TRBD1 cannot be verified. CDR3 length: 13 residues. Germline V gives CDR1 DFQATT, CDR2 SNEGSKA (reference sequence). CDR3 amino acids: CSASWGGTGELFF.

V is TRBV9 and J is TRBJ2-1. The CDR3 spans 14 residues. Germline values: CDR1 SGDLS, CDR2 YYNGEE. CDR3 sequence: CASSAGPDYTEQFF.

This rearrangement joins TRBV28 to TRBJ2-1. Germline V lookup: CDR1 MDHEN, CDR2 SYDVKM. This CDR3 has 13 amino acids. The CDR3 region is CASSALWPNEQFF.

The V and J genes are TRBV29-1 and TRBJ2-1; TCRdb's D call of TRBD1 is untestable without DNA. The CDR3 runs 13 residues. Germline lookup yields CDR1 SQVTM and CDR2 ANQGSEA. The CDR3: CSVGTGLVNEQFF.

This chain uses TRBV5-1 with TRBJ1-2. The CDR3 extends over 14 amino acids. Per the germline V gene, CDR1 is SGHRS and CDR2 is YFSETQ. This CDR3 reads CASSLEQANYGYTF.

This chain uses TRBV7-3 with TRBJ2-3. Germline CDR1 reads SGHTA; CDR2 reads FQGTGA. The CDR3 contains 14 residues. Here the CDR3 reads CASSTRMGADTQYF.

The V gene is TRBV9, the J gene TRBJ2-3; the D call from TCRdb, TRBD2, cannot be confirmed without DNA. The germline V gene encodes CDR1 SGDLS and CDR2 YYNGEE. This CDR3 has 18 amino acids. This chain's CDR3 is CASSVVVSGLGAADTQYF.

V is TRBV19 and J is TRBJ2-1; the TCRdb D gene call, TRBD1, has no DNA to confirm it. Per the germline V gene, CDR1 is LNHDA and CDR2 is SQIVND (reference sequence). The CDR3 extends over 16 amino acids. CDR3 in amino acids: CASTPPGTGAYNEQFF.

The chain uses TRBV3-1 and TRBJ2-1. This CDR3 has 15 amino acids. Per germline, CDR1 LGHDT and CDR2 YNNKEL (reference sequence). CDR3 region: CASSQGWKSYNEQFF.

The genes are TRBV7-2 and TRBJ1-6. This CDR3 has 14 amino acids. Germline V CDR1 and CDR2: SGHTA, FQGNSA. The chain's CDR3 is CASSSSPLNSPLHF. The variable domain in full, completed from reference TRBV7-2 and TRBJ1-6, reads GAGVSQSPSNKVTEKGKDVELRCDPISGHTALYWYRQSLGQGLEFLIYFQGNSAPDKSGLPSDRFSAERTGGSVSTLTIQRTQQEDSAVYLCASSSSPLNSPLHFGNGTRLTVT.

The chain links TRBV6-5 to TRBJ1-2; TCRdb designates TRBD1, a call that cannot be tested without DNA. The CDR3 is 13 residues long. Germline V gene sequence: CDR1 MNHEY, CDR2 SVGAGI. The CDR3 sequence is CASSSRAGGDYTF.

The chain employs TRBV6-2 or TRBV6-3 and TRBJ2-2. This CDR3 is built from 14 residues. Germline assignment: CDR1 MNHEY and CDR2 SVGEGT. The chain's CDR3 is CAIQITANTGELFF.

The rearrangement uses TRBV9 and TRBJ2-1; as DNA is missing, the TRBD1 call by TCRdb cannot be tested. The CDR3 spans 16 residues. Germline V gene data show CDR1 as SGDLS and CDR2 as YYNGEE. The CDR3 protein is CASSRRWDRAYNEQFF.

The V and J genes are TRBV9 and TRBJ2-7; the TCRdb D gene call, TRBD1, has no DNA to confirm it. Germline V lookup: CDR1 SGDLS, CDR2 YYNGEE. This CDR3 has 13 amino acids. The CDR3 sequence: CASSVGTGSEQYF.

The J gene is TRBJ2-1, the V gene TRBV12-3 or TRBV12-4; without DNA, the TCRdb call of TRBD2 cannot be checked. The CDR3 is 16 residues long. The CDR3 region is CASSPRLAGGPHEQFF.